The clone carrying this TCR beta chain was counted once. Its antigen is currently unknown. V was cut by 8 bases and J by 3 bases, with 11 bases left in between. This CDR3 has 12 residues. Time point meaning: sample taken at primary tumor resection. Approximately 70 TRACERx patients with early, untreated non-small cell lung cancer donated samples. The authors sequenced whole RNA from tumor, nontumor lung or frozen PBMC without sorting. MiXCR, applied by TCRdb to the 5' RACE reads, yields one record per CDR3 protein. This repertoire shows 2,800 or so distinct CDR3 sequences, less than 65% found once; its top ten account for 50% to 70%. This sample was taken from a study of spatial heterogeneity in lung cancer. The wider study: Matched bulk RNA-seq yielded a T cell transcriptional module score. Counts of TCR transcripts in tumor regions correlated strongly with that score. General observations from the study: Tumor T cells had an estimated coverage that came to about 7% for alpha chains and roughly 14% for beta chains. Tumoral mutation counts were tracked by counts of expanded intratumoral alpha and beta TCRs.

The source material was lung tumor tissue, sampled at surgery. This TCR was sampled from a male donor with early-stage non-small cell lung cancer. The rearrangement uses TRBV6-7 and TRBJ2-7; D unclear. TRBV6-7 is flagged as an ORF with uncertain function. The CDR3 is CASARKSYEQYF. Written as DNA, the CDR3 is TGTGCCAGCGCCAGGAAGAGCTACGAGCAGTACTTC.